One sample yielded the 18 T cell receptor beta chains listed below, sequenced in a study of cytomegalovirus exposure and HLA in healthy donors (TCRdb year 2017). The library was obtained by the immunoSEQ multiplex PCR assay. The multiplex PCR relied on a mix of 60 forward primers for TCR Vbeta segments and 13 reverse primers for TCR Jbeta segments. TCRdb provides this immuneACCESS table in a form limited to in-frame rearrangements. Some clones are lacking; in checked studies, under half of them reflect an unresolved V gene, and why the rest are absent is not known. Counted in this sample were 90,000 to 110,000 clones; 76% of them appeared once. The ten largest clonotypes hold roughly 8% of the sample. Source material: PBMCs. Source of these receptors: a man aged 35-49 years in good health and CMV-seropositive.

The genes are TRBV11-3 and TRBJ2-4; D is unclear. The CDR3 totals 16 residues. Germline values: CDR1 SGHNT, CDR2 YENEEA. V was trimmed by 7 bases and J by 8 bases, leaving 24 bases between them. The CDR3 DNA sequence: TGTGCCAGCACCTCCCCCAGTGAAGCACTAATGGACATTCAGTACTTC. Its translation is CASTSPSEALMDIQYF.

The chain recombines TRBV4-1 with TRBJ2-5; perhaps TRBD1 as D (6 bases). The J call is doubtful: the DNA matches TRBJ2-7 better. CDR3 size: 16 residues. CDR1 is MGHRA, CDR2 YSYEKL, per germline. CDR3 coding DNA: TGCGCCAGCAGCGAAAAATCCGGGACATTCTCCTACGAGCAGTACTTC. Protein sequence: CASSEKSGTFSYEQYF.

This chain uses TRBV6-6 with TRBJ1-5; 9 bases map to TRBD1. Germline trimming cut 5 bases from V and 4 bases from J; bases unmatched to any gene: 3. The length of the CDR3 is 14 residues. CDR1 and CDR2 (germline): MNHNY, SVGAGI (reference sequence). The CDR3 nucleotides are TGTGCCAGCAGTCTCGGACAGGGGAATCAGCCCCAGCATTTT. As protein: CASSLGQGNQPQHF.

V usage is TRBV19 and J usage is TRBJ1-3; a weak D match, TRBD1 (6 bases). This CDR3 spans 16 amino acids. CDR1 LNHDA and CDR2 SQIVND come from the germline V gene (reference sequence). Trimming pared 5 bases from V and 0 bases from J, leaving 14 bases between. The CDR3 DNA is TGTGCCAGTAGTCGACAGGCGAGCTTCTCTGGAAACACCATATATTTT. Its translation is CASSRQASFSGNTIYF.

The chain joins TRBV19 to TRBJ1-2; D is unresolved. CDR3 length equals 13 residues. Germline V gene data show CDR1 as LNHDA and CDR2 as SQIVND (reference sequence). V lost 6 bases and J 2 bases, leaving 10 bases between the germline ends. The CDR3 nucleotides are TGTGCCAGTAGACAACAGTTCAACTATGGCTACACCTTC. It codes for CASRQQFNYGYTF.

V gene TRBV30 combines with J gene TRBJ1-2, with D uncertain. CDR3 length: 12 residues. V was cut by 0 bases and J by 7 bases, with 9 bases left in between. Germline CDR1 is GTSNPN and CDR2 is SVGIG (reference sequence). The CDR3 loop reads CAWSVGGFGYTF. The CDR3 DNA reads TGTGCCTGGAGTGTGGGAGGGTTTGGCTACACCTTC.

The chain couples TRBV30 to TRBJ2-7, with D possibly being TRBD1 (7 bases). This CDR3 spans 14 amino acids. V was clipped by 3 bases and J by 3 bases, with 15 bases between them. Germline CDR1 GTSNPN, CDR2 SVGIG (reference sequence). CDR3 bases: TGTGCCTGGAGCGCGGGACAGTTAGACTACGAGCAGTACTTC. Protein: CAWSAGQLDYEQYF.

The chain has TRBV9 and TRBJ2-7; perhaps TRBD2 as D (6 bases). Trimming took 0 bases from V and 5 from J, leaving 18 bases between them. The CDR3 contains 16 residues. Germline V gives CDR1 SGDLS, CDR2 YYNGEE. The CDR3 sequence: CASSVGVTRGKNEQYF. CDR3 coding DNA: TGTGCCAGCAGCGTAGGGGTGACTAGGGGAAAGAACGAGCAGTACTTC.

The chain couples TRBV9 to TRBJ2-1; weak D call: TRBD1 (6 bases). Germline V lookup: CDR1 SGDLS, CDR2 YYNGEE. V was pared by 4 bases and J by 2 bases, with 19 bases between. The CDR3 is made up of 17 amino acids. The DNA for the CDR3 is TGTGCCAGCAGCAAGACGGGACACTCAGGGACCTACAATGAGCAGTTCTTC. Its translation: CASSKTGHSGTYNEQFF.

The gene calls are TRBV14 and TRBJ2-3; 8 bases are shared with TRBD2. Germline V gene lookup returns CDR1 SGHDN and CDR2 FVKESK. V lost 5 bases and J lost 1; bases outside the gene matches: 2. The CDR3 totals 14 residues. The CDR3 DNA sequence: TGTGCCAGCAGCGTAGCGGGGCGCACAGATACGCAGTATTTT. Translating gives CASSVAGRTDTQYF. Filled out from reference TRBV14 and TRBJ2-3, the complete variable domain reads EAGVTQFPSHSVIEKGQTVTLRCDPISGHDNLYWYRRVMGKEIKFLLHFVKESKQDESGMPNNRFLAERTGGTYSTLKVQPAELEDSGVYFCASSVAGRTDTQYFGPGTRLTVL.

CDR3 sequence reads: CAWSRGLAEAFF. The CDR3 DNA is TGTGCCTGGAGCAGGGGGCTCGCTGAAGCTTTCTTT. V usage is TRBV30 and J usage is TRBJ1-1; 8 nucleotides agree with TRBD1. V was pared by 3 bases and J by 6 bases, with 3 bases of the junction left unmatched. The CDR3 loop spans 12 amino acids. Germline V gene data show CDR1 as GTSNPN and CDR2 as SVGIG (reference sequence).

The CDR3 bases are TGTGCCAGCAGCCCCCGGGGGGTTTCCCGAAAAGAGACCCAGTACTTC. The encoded protein is CASSPRGVSRKETQYF. The chain is built from TRBV9 and TRBJ2-5; the match to TRBD2 covers 7 bases. Trimming removed 4 bases from V and 3 bases from J; junction bases left unmatched: 12. The CDR3 length is 16 residues. The germline V gene encodes CDR1 SGDLS and CDR2 YYNGEE. The full variable domain, rest sourced from reference TRBV9 and TRBJ2-5, is DSGVTQTPKHLITATGQRVTLRCSPRSGDLSVYWYQQSLDQGLQFLIQYYNGEERAKGNILERFSAQQFPDLHSELNLSSLELGDSALYFCASSPRGVSRKETQYFGPGTRLLVL.

This sequence joins TRBV7-2 and TRBJ1-1; maybe TRBD1 (6 bases). Germline CDR1 reads SGHTA; CDR2 reads FQGNSA. V lost 4 bases to trimming and J lost 1 base, with 10 bases between them. The CDR3 is 14 residues long. Here the CDR3 reads CASSYRAGNTEAFF. CDR3 DNA sequence: TGTGCCAGCAGCTACAGGGCTGGGAACACTGAAGCTTTCTTT.

CDR3 sequence (DNA): TGTGCCAGCAGTGAGGAAGCGGCGGCGCCCCAGCATTTT. Its translation is CASSEEAAAPQHF. V is TRBV2 and J is TRBJ1-5; D is ambiguous. CDR3 length: 13 residues. CDR1 is SNHLY and CDR2 is FYNNEI in the germline V gene. V was shortened by 3 bases and J by 9 bases, with 12 bases between the two germline ends.

The chain carries TRBV15 and TRBJ2-1; 8 bases fit TRBD2. The germline V gene has CDR1 LNHNV and CDR2 YYDKDF (reference sequence). CDR3 length: 16 residues. The V and J ends lost 0 bases and 3 bases, in that order; junction bases with no gene match: 4. CDR3 in amino acids: CATSRDKRGFYNEQFF. In DNA form, the CDR3 reads TGTGCCACCAGCAGAGATAAGCGGGGGTTCTACAATGAGCAGTTCTTC.

This clone has a handful of counts. One end of the junction is discordant with germline, which a read error may explain. The chain employs TRBV27 and TRBJ2-6; the D gene is possibly TRBD1 (5 bases). Germline V gene sequence: CDR1 MNHEY, CDR2 SMNVEV (reference sequence). The CDR3 covers 16 residues. The CDR3: CASSNARSSGANGLTF. The CDR3 nucleotides read TGTGCCAGCTCCAACGCGCGGAGCTCTGGGGCCAACGGCCTGACTTTC.

This chain joins TRBV5-1 and TRBJ2-3; 10 bases map to TRBD2. Germline CDR1 SGHRS, CDR2 YFSETQ. The V segment lost 3 bases and the J segment 1 base; nucleotides outside the gene matches: 5. This CDR3 spans 16 amino acids. CDR3 region: CASSYGLAEGTDTQYF. CDR3 coding DNA: TGCGCCAGCAGCTATGGACTAGCGGAGGGCACAGATACGCAGTATTTT.

This chain links TRBV6-5 with TRBJ1-2; the match to TRBD1 covers 7 bases. This CDR3 is 13 amino acids long. Germline values: CDR1 MNHEY, CDR2 SVGAGI. V shed 6 bases and J 5 bases; nucleotides not matched to a gene: 6. CDR3: CASRLGTAYGYTF. CDR3 coding DNA: TGTGCCAGCAGACTAGGGACAGCGTATGGCTACACCTTC.